A few counts support the clone carrying this T cell receptor (beta chain). This record comes from a study of blood T cells in healthy people across ages. Through a sample-barcoded 5' primer and a J-beta primer mix, a second PCR was run for roughly 7 to 12 cycles. Each TCR beta cDNA got a 12-nucleotide random molecular identifier. TCRdb re-called the 5' RACE reads through MiXCR, storing one row per CDR3 protein. The sample lists approximately 1.5 million distinct CDR3 sequences, roughly 30% occurring once. There are 16 residues in the CDR3. Per the germline V gene, CDR1 is MDHEN and CDR2 is SYDVKM. V lost 3 bases and J lost 4, with 19 bases in between.

The rearrangement links TRBV28 to TRBJ2-7; tentatively, D is TRBD1 or TRBD2 (5 bases each). The sample consisted of blood. This TCR came from a woman in her thirties in good health. CDR3 bases: TGTGCCAGCAGTTTGGGGGTTTTGGGGCCAGCTTACGAGCAGTACTTC. Protein product: CASSLGVLGPAYEQYF. Based on the CDR3 plus reference TRBV28 and TRBJ2-7, the full variable domain is DVKVTQSSRYLVKRTGEKVFLECVQDMDHENMFWYRQDPGLGLRLIYFSYDVKMKEKGDIPEGYSVSREKKERFSLILESASTNQTSMYLCASSLGVLGPAYEQYFGPGTRLTVT.